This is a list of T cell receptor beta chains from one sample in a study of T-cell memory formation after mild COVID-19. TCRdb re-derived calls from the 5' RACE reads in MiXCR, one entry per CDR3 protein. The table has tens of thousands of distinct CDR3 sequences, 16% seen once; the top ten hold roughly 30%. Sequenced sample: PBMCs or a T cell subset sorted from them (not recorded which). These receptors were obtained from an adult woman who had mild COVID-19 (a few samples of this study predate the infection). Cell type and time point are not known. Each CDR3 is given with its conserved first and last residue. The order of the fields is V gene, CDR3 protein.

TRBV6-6,CASSYGGGAVDTQYF
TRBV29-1,CSVLASDWNEQYF
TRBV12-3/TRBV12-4,CASNLGPGGLDEQYF
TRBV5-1,CASSQDRTNEKLFF
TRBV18,CASSSGLALYEQYF
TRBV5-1,CASSRTSVNTEAFF
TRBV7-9,CASSGLAGGPYNEQFF
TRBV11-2,CASSLGTSGSKDTQYF
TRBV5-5,CASRPIAGTDTQYF
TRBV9,CASSLDRTARGYTF
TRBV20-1,CSAGTEQETQYF
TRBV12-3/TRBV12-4,CASSFGNRGDTGELFF
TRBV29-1,CSATGSDGHTEAFF
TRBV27,CASTGETYNSPLHF
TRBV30,CAWSLSTGAHEQYF
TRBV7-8,CASSLSARGRDEQFF
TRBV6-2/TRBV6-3,CASSSGQELYGYTF
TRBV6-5,CATGVGFYNEQFF
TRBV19,CASSMRTGGSNQPQHF
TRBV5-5,CASSWGTSGYEQYF
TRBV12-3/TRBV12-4,CASRRAGLNQPQHF
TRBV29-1,CSVVLASDTQYF
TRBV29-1,CSVEGTLFEANEQFF
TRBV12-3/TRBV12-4,CASSLDRGPGETQYF
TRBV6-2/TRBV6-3,CASSYSTEGGDTEAFF
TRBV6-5,CASSYSDRPRDEQYF
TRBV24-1,CATSDRSWNSNQPQHF
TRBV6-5,CASSFTRGDTEAFF
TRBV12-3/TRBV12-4,CASSLVSGGTPSTDTQYF
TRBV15,CATSSGQDRGYEQYF
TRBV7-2,CASSLGGEGPYNEQFF
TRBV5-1,CASSFGTGGYEQYF
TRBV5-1,CASSITSGEYTDTQYF
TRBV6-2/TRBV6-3,CASRSGGSSDTQYF
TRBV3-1,CASSQEGGPYSYNEQFF
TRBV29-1,CSAELLTSGRSRETQYF
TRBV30,CAWTPTSAGEQFF